Listed below are T cell receptor beta chains from one sample, sequenced in a study of follicular helper T cells after annual influenza vaccination. Assay used: immunoSEQ multiplex PCR; TCRdb lists only in-frame clones, some missing. Of around 10,000 clones listed, around 84% are singletons. The sequences come from CXCR5- memory CD4+ T cells sorted from blood, collected on the day of influenza vaccination. Receptors originate from an adult who received the influenza vaccine. CDR3s include the opening cysteine and the closing phenylalanine or tryptophan. The order of the fields is D gene, J gene, clone size, V gene, CDR3 protein, CDR3 DNA. A D gene is named only where the DNA matches it firmly. Clone size is given for some rows only: seen once, a few or many times, or a class if the clone is expanded.

>-|TRBJ1-5|once|TRBV19
CASSMGMGGQPQHF
TGTGCCAGTAGTATGGGGATGGGGGGGCAGCCCCAGCATTTT
>-|TRBJ2-5|-|TRBV7-9
CASSQGPETQYF
TGTGCCAGCAGCCAAGGGCCGGAGACCCAGTACTTC
>TRBD1|TRBJ1-2|-|TRBV9
CASSERTGANYGYTF
TGTGCCAGCAGCGAGAGGACAGGGGCGAACTATGGCTACACCTTC
>TRBD2|TRBJ2-2|-|TRBV28
CASRGANTGELFF
TGTGCCAGCCGGGGGGCGAACACCGGGGAGCTGTTTTTT
>-|TRBJ1-3|-|TRBV10-3
CAISDGRSSGNTIYF
TGTGCCATCAGTGATGGAAGATCCTCTGGAAACACCATATATTTT
>TRBD1|TRBJ2-2|-|TRBV19
CASSYMRTGSNTGELFF
TGTGCCAGTAGCTATATGCGGACAGGGTCGAACACCGGGGAGCTGTTTTTT
>-|TRBJ1-1|-|TRBV19
CASSKRDGEWAFF
TGTGCCAGTAGTAAACGGGACGGCGAATGGGCTTTCTTT
>-|TRBJ2-7|-|TRBV4-1
CASSQERPSYEQYF
TGCGCCAGCAGCCAAGAGCGTCCTTCCTACGAGCAGTACTTC
>-|TRBJ1-2|-|TRBV10-3
CAISELDPSVYGYTF
TGTGCCATCAGTGAGTTGGACCCTTCCGTCTATGGCTACACCTTC
>TRBD1|TRBJ1-2|-|TRBV28
CASSIADPGTESYGYTF
TGTGCCAGCAGTATAGCAGACCCCGGGACAGAAAGCTATGGCTACACCTTC
>-|TRBJ1-1|-|TRBV19
CASSIVGTNTEAFF
TGTGCCAGTAGTATAGTTGGGACTAACACTGAAGCTTTCTTT
>-|TRBJ2-7|-|TRBV28
CASRGNYEQYF
TGTGCCAGCAGGGGGAACTACGAGCAGTACTTC
>TRBD1|TRBJ2-1|few|TRBV5-1
CASSYRQGDNEQFF
TGCGCCAGCAGCTATCGACAGGGAGACAATGAGCAGTTCTTC
>-|TRBJ1-1|-|TRBV6-1
CASSETTPREAFF
TGTGCCAGCAGTGAAACGACTCCACGTGAAGCTTTCTTT
>TRBD2|TRBJ2-7|-|TRBV2
CASSPGGYEQYF
TGTGCCAGCAGTCCGGGGGGGTACGAGCAGTACTTC
>TRBD2|TRBJ2-1|-|TRBV5-6
CASSLDLRGGTDEQFF
TGTGCCAGCAGCTTGGACTTGCGGGGGGGCACCGATGAGCAGTTCTTC
>TRBD1|TRBJ2-2|-|TRBV7-7
CASSRTGGAGTGELFF
TGTGCCAGCAGTCGCACAGGGGGCGCTGGCACCGGGGAGCTGTTTTTT
>TRBD2|TRBJ2-7|-|TRBV30
CAWSRRGGEQYF
TGTGCCTGGAGCCGACGGGGGGGCGAGCAGTACTTC
>TRBD2|TRBJ2-3|-|TRBV4-1
CASSQDTAGGHGDTQYF
TGCGCCAGCAGCCAAGATACCGCGGGAGGGCACGGAGATACGCAGTATTTT
>-|TRBJ1-6|-|TRBV30
CAWDVGKRNSPLHF
TGTGCCTGGGACGTGGGGAAGAGGAATTCACCCCTCCACTTT
>TRBD2|TRBJ2-5|-|TRBV18
CASSQRLAQETQYF
TGTGCCAGCTCACAACGACTAGCGCAAGAGACCCAGTACTTC
>-|TRBJ2-1|-|TRBV7-2
CASTTGQGRGPNEQFF
TGTGCCAGCACCACCGGTCAGGGGCGAGGGCCCAATGAGCAGTTCTTC
>-|TRBJ2-5|-|TRBV7-2
CASSLGFGQETQYF
TGTGCCAGCAGCTTAGGGTTTGGCCAAGAGACCCAGTACTTC
>TRBD1|TRBJ1-2|few|TRBV2
CASGDPGQGRNTF
TGTGCCAGCGGCGACCCGGGACAGGGTAGGAACACCTTC
>TRBD2|TRBJ2-7|-|TRBV30
CAWSSGTSYEQYF
TGTGCCTGGTCTAGCGGGACCTCATACGAGCAGTACTTC
>TRBD2|TRBJ2-5|-|TRBV19
CASSIGGVGLEETQYF
TGTGCCAGTAGTATCGGGGGGGTTGGATTAGAGGAGACCCAGTACTTC
>-|TRBJ1-2|-|TRBV11-3
CASSLGPGVGAPGYTF
TGTGCCAGCAGCTTAGGGCCCGGCGTCGGGGCGCCTGGCTACACCTTC
>-|TRBJ2-1|-|TRBV5-1
CASSKEGGREQFF
TGCGCCAGCAGCAAGGAGGGAGGTCGTGAGCAGTTCTTC
>TRBD2|TRBJ2-1|-|TRBV2
CASAAGGPIDEQFF
TGTGCCAGCGCTGCGGGGGGGCCGATCGATGAGCAGTTCTTC
>TRBD1|TRBJ2-2|-|TRBV2
CASTGTGGIANTGELFF
TGTGCCAGCACCGGGACAGGGGGGATAGCGAACACCGGGGAGCTGTTTTTT
>-|TRBJ1-2|-|TRBV7-9
CASSLDRVGGGLFYGYTF
TGTGCCAGCAGCTTAGATAGGGTCGGCGGGGGCCTCTTCTATGGCTACACCTTC
>-|TRBJ2-3|-|TRBV19
CASSIQFGTDTQYF
TGTGCCAGTAGTATACAGTTCGGGACAGATACGCAGTATTTT
>-|TRBJ1-2|-|TRBV29-1
CSVDGGGYGYTF
TGCAGCGTTGATGGGGGCGGCTATGGCTACACCTTC
>TRBD2|TRBJ2-2|-|TRBV11-3
CASSPRLAGNTGELFF
TGTGCCAGCAGCCCCCGACTAGCGGGGAACACCGGGGAGCTGTTTTTT
>TRBD2|TRBJ2-3|-|TRBV30
CAWSSGSGGRDTQYF
TGTGCCTGGAGTTCGGGTAGCGGGGGTAGGGATACGCAGTATTTT
>-|TRBJ2-2|-|TRBV12-5
CASGLESTGELFF
TGTGCTAGTGGTTTGGAAAGCACCGGGGAGCTGTTTTTT
>-|TRBJ2-7|-|TRBV7-2
CASNLEKGDEQYF
TGTGCCAGCAACCTCGAGAAGGGGGACGAGCAGTACTTC
>-|TRBJ1-1|-|TRBV19
CASPKGRRANTEAFF
TGTGCCAGCCCCAAGGGGCGTCGGGCGAACACTGAAGCTTTCTTT
>-|TRBJ2-1|-|TRBV7-9
CASNHRNEPGRDEQFF
TGTGCCAGCAACCACCGTAACGAACCCGGAAGGGATGAGCAGTTCTTC
>-|TRBJ1-5|once|TRBV6-6
CASSTDEQPQHF
TGTGCCAGCAGCACGGACGAACAGCCCCAGCATTTT
>-|TRBJ2-3|-|TRBV7-6
CASTWGGKDTQYF
TGTGCCAGCACCTGGGGCGGGAAAGATACGCAGTATTTT
>TRBD2|TRBJ2-3|-|TRBV5-1
CASSLSTSGRAGDTQYF
TGCGCCAGCAGCTTGTCGACTAGCGGGAGGGCCGGCGATACGCAGTATTTT
>-|TRBJ2-5|-|TRBV30
CAWSLFQGRQETQYF
TGTGCCTGGAGTCTATTCCAGGGGCGCCAAGAGACCCAGTACTTC
>-|TRBJ2-5|once|TRBV7-2
CASSLLLREKGETQYF
TGTGCCAGCAGCTTACTGCTCCGGGAAAAAGGGGAGACCCAGTACTTC
>TRBD1|TRBJ1-2|-|TRBV5-4
CASSLRTGGSYGYTF
TGTGCCAGCAGCTTGAGGACAGGGGGCAGCTATGGCTACACCTTC
>-|TRBJ2-2|-|TRBV9
CASSPTVTGELFF
TGTGCCAGCAGCCCAACAGTTACCGGGGAGCTGTTTTTT